The entry below gives a single T cell receptor beta chain sequence along with its context. The ends lost 0 bases at V and 6 bases at J; junction bases unmatched: 3. There are 15 residues in the CDR3. Per germline, CDR1 KGHSH and CDR2 LQKENI. This table comes from immunoSEQ multiplex PCR, and its TCRdb copy is limited to in-frame clones, with some not included. This table holds about 6,300 clones, around 78% found once. The sample belongs to a study of immune evolution from preneoplasia to lung adenocarcinoma. Turning to the study itself: HLA loss of heterozygosity: about 7% AIS, less than 18% MIA, around 35% ADC, none AAH.

V is TRBV18 and J is TRBJ2-4; 9 positions agree with TRBD2. The receptor was isolated from an older donor with lung adenocarcinoma. Sample: FFPE lung adenocarcinoma in situ tissue. CDR3 DNA: TGTGCCAGCTCACCACCGGGGACTAGCAGAAACATTCAGTACTTC. Residues: CASSPPGTSRNIQYF.